The entry below describes one TCR beta chain. Sequencing used immunoSEQ multiplex PCR; TCRdb keeps in-frame clones, though not all of them. This table has about 49,000 clones, 90% appearing once. These data belong to a study of T cell changes during pregnancy in multiple sclerosis. This CDR3 contains 15 residues. CDR1 is PRHDT, CDR2 FYEKMQ, per germline (reference sequence). J was trimmed by 9 bases and V by 2 bases; bases with no gene match: 10. This TCR was sampled from a female donor in good health, enrolled as a control in a pregnancy study. This material consisted of peripheral blood, taken after pregnancy. The rearrangement links TRBV13 to TRBJ2-3, with 8 bases that match TRBD2. The CDR3 nucleotides read TGTGCCAGCAGCTTAAAACGGGGGGGCGGAAGGACGCAGTATTTT. Translated, it gives CASSLKRGGGRTQYF.